These 8 T cell receptor beta chains came from one sample sequenced in a study of early T cells in non-severe SARS-CoV-2 infection. TCRdb itself ran the 5' RACE reads through MiXCR, one entry per CDR3 protein. The data show more than 20,000 distinct CDR3 sequences, 3.5% to 5% seen once. Sequencing was performed on whole blood. Receptors were obtained from an adult who was a healthcare worker with PCR-confirmed SARS-CoV-2 infection or an uninfected control (not recorded which).

The rearrangement joins TRBV7-9 to TRBJ2-5, with D hard to call. V was trimmed by 1 base and J by 2 bases, leaving 5 bases between them. Germline values: CDR1 SEHNR, CDR2 FQNEAQ (reference sequence). The CDR3 length is 13 residues. The CDR3, as DNA: TGTGCCAGCAGCTTAGAGGATCAAGAGACCCAGTACTTC. This translates into CASSLEDQETQYF.

This clonotype appeared many times. V and J are TRBV24-1 and TRBJ2-3; 7 bases fit TRBD2. J was trimmed by 5 bases and V by 0 bases; bases with no gene match: 7. The CDR3 loop spans 16 amino acids. Germline assignment: CDR1 KGHDR and CDR2 SFDVKD. This chain's CDR3 is CATSDLQAGVEDTQYF. In DNA, the CDR3 is TGTGCCACCAGTGATTTGCAGGCGGGAGTTGAAGATACGCAGTATTTT.

This clonotype was seen repeatedly, ten times or more. The chain joins TRBV20-1 to TRBJ2-2; D is possibly TRBD1 or TRBD2 (5 bases each). Germline assignment: CDR1 DFQATT and CDR2 SNEGSKA (reference sequence). The CDR3 is 15 residues long. V gave up 0 bases and J gave up 3 bases, with 11 bases separating them. The CDR3 spells CSARDVGADTGELFF. CDR3 DNA: TGCAGTGCTAGAGATGTCGGGGCGGACACCGGGGAGCTGTTTTTT.

This clonotype was observed many times. This rearrangement joins TRBV29-1 to TRBJ2-7; 10 nucleotides line up with TRBD1. With 7 bases clipped from V and 3 bases from J, the junction kept 6 bases outside the gene matches. The CDR3 has 13 residues. Germline V gene data show CDR1 as SQVTM and CDR2 as ANQGSEA. The CDR3 loop reads CSAGQGIFYEQYF. DNA for the CDR3: TGCAGCGCGGGACAGGGGATATTCTACGAGCAGTACTTC.

Ten or more counts support this clonotype. The chain uses TRBV7-2 and TRBJ2-1; the D is unclear. The germline CDR1 and CDR2 sequences are SGHTA and FQGNSA. With 1 base removed from V and 5 bases from J, the gap between germline ends came to 12 bases. The CDR3 consists of 15 residues. In DNA, the CDR3 is TGTGCCAGCAGCTTAGGGTTACTGGGAAACAATGAGCAGTTCTTC. Translating it yields CASSLGLLGNNEQFF.

The sample holds a few counts of this clonotype. V gene TRBV20-1 combines with J gene TRBJ1-4; D ambiguous. Per the germline V gene, CDR1 is DFQATT and CDR2 is SNEGSKA (reference sequence). Between the trimmed V and J ends, which lost 3 bases and 6 bases, there was a span of 17 bases. The CDR3 sequence is 15 residues long. DNA for the CDR3: TGCAGTGCTAGGTCCCCTTGGGAGGGTTATGAAAAACTGTTTTTT. This codes for CSARSPWEGYEKLFF.

This clonotype has at least ten counts. The J gene is TRBJ2-5, the V gene TRBV2; D unclear. Germline V gene sequence: CDR1 SNHLY, CDR2 FYNNEI. This CDR3 is 14 amino acids long. V was cut by 5 bases and J by 1 base, with 11 bases left in between. The CDR3 sequence is CASSLTYSQETQYF. For the CDR3, the DNA is TGTGCCAGCAGTTTGACGTACAGCCAAGAGACCCAGTACTTC.

In its sample, this clonotype was seen many times. One junction end does not reproduce the germline sequence, and a read error may be involved. The chain links TRBV4-1 to TRBJ2-1, with D possibly matching TRBD2 (5 bases). The germline gives CDR1 MGHRA, CDR2 YSYEKL. CDR3 size: 16 residues. For the CDR3, the DNA is TGCGCCAGCAGTCAAGCGAACCTAGTTACCACGGGGGAGCAGTTCTTC. It encodes CASSQANLVTTGEQFF.